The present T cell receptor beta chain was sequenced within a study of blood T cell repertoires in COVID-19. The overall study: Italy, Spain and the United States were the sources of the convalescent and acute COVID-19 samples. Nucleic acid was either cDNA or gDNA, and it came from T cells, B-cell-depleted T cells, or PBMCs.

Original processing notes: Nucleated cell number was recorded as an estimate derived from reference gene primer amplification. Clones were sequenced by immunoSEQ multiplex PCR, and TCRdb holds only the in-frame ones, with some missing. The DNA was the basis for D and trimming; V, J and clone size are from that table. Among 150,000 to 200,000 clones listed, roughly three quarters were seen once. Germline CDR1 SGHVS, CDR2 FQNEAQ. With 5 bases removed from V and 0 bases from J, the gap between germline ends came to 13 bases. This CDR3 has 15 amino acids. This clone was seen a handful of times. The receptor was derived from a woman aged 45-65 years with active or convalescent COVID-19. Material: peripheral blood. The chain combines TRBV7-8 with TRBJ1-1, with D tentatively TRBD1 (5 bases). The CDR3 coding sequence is TGTGCCAGCAGCCCGCGGGGGGGGATGAACACTGAAGCTTTCTTT. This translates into CASSPRGGMNTEAFF.